One and the same sample provided the 7 T cell receptor beta chains below, sequenced in a study of graft-versus-host responses after intestinal transplantation. These receptors have no known antigen. This table comes from immunoSEQ multiplex PCR, and its TCRdb copy is limited to in-frame clones, with some not included. The profile shows 75,000 to 100,000 clones, less than 90% of them singletons. This material consisted of unstimulated CD8+ T cells sorted from spleen or lymph node cells, taken before intestinal transplant. The receptors were gathered from a human donor who received an intestinal transplant.

The chain uses TRBV6-1 and TRBJ1-1; D is uncertain. Trimming pared 10 bases from V and 1 base from J, leaving 13 bases between. Germline CDR1 and CDR2: MNHNS and SASEGT. There are 13 residues in the CDR3. Here the CDR3 DNA reads TGTGCCATCAAGGCCTTACAGAACACTGAAGCTTTCTTT. As protein: CAIKALQNTEAFF.

This clone appeared a few times. The V gene is TRBV19, the J gene TRBJ2-7; 10 nucleotides agree with TRBD1. The CDR3 contains 14 residues. Trimming took 5 bases from V and 5 from J; bases not matched to a gene: 6. Looked up from germline, CDR1 is LNHDA and CDR2 is SQIVND (reference sequence). Here the CDR3 reads CASSHGQGGNEQYF. CDR3 DNA sequence: TGTGCCAGTAGTCACGGACAGGGGGGAAACGAGCAGTACTTC. The whole variable domain, remainder taken from reference TRBV19 and TRBJ2-7, is DGGITQSPKYLFRKEGQNVTLSCEQNLNHDAMYWYRQDPGQGLRLIYYSQIVNDFQKGDIAEGYSVSREKKESFPLTVTSAQKNPTAFYLCASSHGQGGNEQYFGPGTRLTVT.

This clone was recorded only once. The CDR3 DNA sequence: TGTGCCAGCCTGGGGGGTCGGGGATTCGCTTTCTTT. The encoded protein is CASLGGRGFAFF. The genes are TRBV2 and TRBJ1-1; possible D gene TRBD1, 5 bases. Trimming pared 8 bases from V and 11 bases from J, leaving 18 bases between. Germline CDR1 and CDR2: SNHLY and FYNNEI. This CDR3 is built from 12 residues.

The chain is built from TRBV13 and TRBJ2-7; D is ambiguous. The CDR3 covers 14 residues. The V gene lost 5 bases and the J gene lost 5 bases, with 16 bases spanning the gap. Germline CDR1 is PRHDT and CDR2 is FYEKMQ (reference sequence). The CDR3 coding sequence is TGTGCCAGCAGCCCCCCCTCGAATAGCAACGAGCAGTACTTC. As protein: CASSPPSNSNEQYF.

The count of this clone is one. The chain carries TRBV7-9 and TRBJ2-7; unclear D gene. V dropped 1 base and J dropped 0 bases, with 13 bases sitting between them. Germline assignment: CDR1 SEHNR and CDR2 FQNEAQ (reference sequence). The CDR3 spans 16 residues. CDR3 DNA: TGTGCCAGCAGCTTAGAAGAGGTTGGGCTCTCCTACGAGCAGTACTTC. This translates into CASSLEEVGLSYEQYF.

The genes are TRBV2 and TRBJ2-7; D uncertain. V was pared by 5 bases and J by 6 bases, with 11 bases between. The CDR3 sequence is 12 residues long. The V gene's germline CDR1 is SNHLY and CDR2 FYNNEI. CDR3 in amino acids: CASSPTLLEQYF. The CDR3, as DNA: TGTGCCAGCAGTCCCACTTTACTCGAGCAGTACTTC.

V usage is TRBV7-8 and J usage is TRBJ2-3; 9 bases line up with TRBD2. This CDR3 spans 16 amino acids. Unmatched junction bases numbered 8, after V lost 5 bases and J lost 2 bases. Germline CDR1 SGHVS, CDR2 FQNEAQ. The CDR3 reads CASSPPSGTDTDTQYF. CDR3 sequence (DNA): TGTGCCAGCAGCCCCCCTAGCGGGACGGACACAGATACGCAGTATTTT.